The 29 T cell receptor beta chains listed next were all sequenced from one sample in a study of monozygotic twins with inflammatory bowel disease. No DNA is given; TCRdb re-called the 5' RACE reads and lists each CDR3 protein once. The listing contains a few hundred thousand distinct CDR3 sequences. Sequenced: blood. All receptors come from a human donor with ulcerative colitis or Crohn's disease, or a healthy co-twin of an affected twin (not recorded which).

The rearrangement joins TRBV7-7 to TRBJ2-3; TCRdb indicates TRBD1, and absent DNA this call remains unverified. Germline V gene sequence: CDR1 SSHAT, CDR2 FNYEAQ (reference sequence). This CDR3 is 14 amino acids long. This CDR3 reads CASSRDRGTDTQYF.

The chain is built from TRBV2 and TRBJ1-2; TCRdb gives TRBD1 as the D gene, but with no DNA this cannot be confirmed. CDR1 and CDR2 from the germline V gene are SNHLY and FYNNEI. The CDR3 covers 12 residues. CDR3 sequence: CASALRGNGYTF.

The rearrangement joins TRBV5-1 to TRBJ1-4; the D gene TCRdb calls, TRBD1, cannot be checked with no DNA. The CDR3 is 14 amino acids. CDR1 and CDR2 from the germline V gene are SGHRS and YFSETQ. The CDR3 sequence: CASSLQGELGKLFF.

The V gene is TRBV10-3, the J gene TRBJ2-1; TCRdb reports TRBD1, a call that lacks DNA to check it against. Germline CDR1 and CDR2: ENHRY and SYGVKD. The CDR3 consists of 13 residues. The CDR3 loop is CAISGTGHGEQFF.

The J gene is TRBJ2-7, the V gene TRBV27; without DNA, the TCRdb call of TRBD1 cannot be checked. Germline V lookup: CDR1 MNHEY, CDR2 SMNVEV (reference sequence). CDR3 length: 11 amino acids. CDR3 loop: CASSSPRGEYF.

The CDR3 protein is CASQGTGGRGNTIYF. The genes are TRBV2 and TRBJ1-3; TCRdb reports TRBD1, a call that lacks DNA to check it against. This CDR3 is 15 amino acids long. Per germline, CDR1 SNHLY and CDR2 FYNNEI. The full variable domain, in which reference TRBV2 and TRBJ1-3 provide the parts outside the CDR3, is EPEVTQTPSHQVTQMGQEVILRCVPISNHLYFYWYRQILGQKVEFLVSFYNNEISEKSEIFDDQFSVERPDGSNFTLKIRSTKLEDSAMYFCASQGTGGRGNTIYFGEGSWLTVV.

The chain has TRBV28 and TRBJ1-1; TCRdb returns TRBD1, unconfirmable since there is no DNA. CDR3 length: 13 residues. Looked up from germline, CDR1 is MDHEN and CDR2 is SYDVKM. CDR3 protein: CASSLGAGFVAFF.

CDR3 in amino acids: CAWSVGGITDTQYF. The chain carries TRBV30 and TRBJ2-3; the D call from TCRdb, TRBD1, cannot be confirmed without DNA. The CDR3 covers 14 residues. The germline gives CDR1 GTSNPN, CDR2 SVGIG (reference sequence).

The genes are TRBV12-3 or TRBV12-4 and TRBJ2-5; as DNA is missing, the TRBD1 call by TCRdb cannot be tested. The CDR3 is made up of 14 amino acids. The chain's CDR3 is CASSFRGSSETQYF.

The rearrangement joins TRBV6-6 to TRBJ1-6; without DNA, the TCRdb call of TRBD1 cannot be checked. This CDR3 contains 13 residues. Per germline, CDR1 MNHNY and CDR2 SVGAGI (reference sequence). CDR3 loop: CASKGSANSPLHF.

The CDR3 loop is CASSYAGGTGVRYGYTF. The genes are TRBV6-5 and TRBJ1-2. Germline CDR1 reads MNHEY; CDR2 reads SVGAGI. CDR3 length: 17 amino acids.

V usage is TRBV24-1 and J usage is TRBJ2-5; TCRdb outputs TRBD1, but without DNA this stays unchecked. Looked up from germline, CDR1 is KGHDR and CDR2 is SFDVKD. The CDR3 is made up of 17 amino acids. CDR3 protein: CATSDPGQGIRRGTQYF.

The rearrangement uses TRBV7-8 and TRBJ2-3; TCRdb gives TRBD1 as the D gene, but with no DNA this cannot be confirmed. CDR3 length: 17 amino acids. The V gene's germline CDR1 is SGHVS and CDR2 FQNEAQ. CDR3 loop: CASSLARAGASTDTQYF. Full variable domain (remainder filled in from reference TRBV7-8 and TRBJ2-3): GAGVSQSPRYKVAKRGQDVALRCDPISGHVSLFWYQQALGQGPEFLTYFQNEAQLDKSGLPSDRFFAERPEGSVSTLKIQRTQQEDSAVYLCASSLARAGASTDTQYFGPGTRLTVL.

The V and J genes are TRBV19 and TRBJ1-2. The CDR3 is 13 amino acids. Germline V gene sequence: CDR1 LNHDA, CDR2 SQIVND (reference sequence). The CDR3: CASTRKSNYGYTF.

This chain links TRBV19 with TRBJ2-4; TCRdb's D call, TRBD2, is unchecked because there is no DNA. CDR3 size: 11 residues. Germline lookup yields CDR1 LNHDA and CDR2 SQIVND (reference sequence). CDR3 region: CASRVGNIQYF.

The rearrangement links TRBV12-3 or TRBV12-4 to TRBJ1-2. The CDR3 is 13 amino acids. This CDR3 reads CASSTTVSYGYTF.

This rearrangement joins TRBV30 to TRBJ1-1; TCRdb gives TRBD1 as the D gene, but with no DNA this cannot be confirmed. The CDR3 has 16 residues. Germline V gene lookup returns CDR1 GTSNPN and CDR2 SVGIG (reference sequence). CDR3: CAWSTTRTVMNTEAFF.

CDR3 protein: CASSFRTGTGQETQYF. This chain connects TRBV5-6 to TRBJ2-5; TCRdb designates TRBD1, a call that cannot be tested without DNA. The CDR3 extends over 16 amino acids. Germline V CDR1 and CDR2: SGHDT, YYEEEE.

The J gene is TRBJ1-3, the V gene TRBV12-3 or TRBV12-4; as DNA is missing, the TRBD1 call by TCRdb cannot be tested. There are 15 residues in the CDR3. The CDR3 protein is CASSSGQNSGNTIYF.

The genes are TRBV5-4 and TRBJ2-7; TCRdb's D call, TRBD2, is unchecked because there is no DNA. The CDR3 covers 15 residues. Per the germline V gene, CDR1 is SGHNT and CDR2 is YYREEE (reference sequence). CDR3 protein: CASSPPSGGDYEQYF.

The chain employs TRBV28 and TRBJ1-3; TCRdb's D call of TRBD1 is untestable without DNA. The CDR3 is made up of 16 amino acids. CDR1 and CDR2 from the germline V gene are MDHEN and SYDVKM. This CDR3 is CASSLFGTGIGNTIYF.

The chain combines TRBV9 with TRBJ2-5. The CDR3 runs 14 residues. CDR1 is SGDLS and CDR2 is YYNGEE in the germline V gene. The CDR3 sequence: CASSVDGTAETQYF.

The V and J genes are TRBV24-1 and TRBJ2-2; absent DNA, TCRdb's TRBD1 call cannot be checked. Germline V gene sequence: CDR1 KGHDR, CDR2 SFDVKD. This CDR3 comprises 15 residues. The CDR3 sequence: CATRQGGSVTGELFF.

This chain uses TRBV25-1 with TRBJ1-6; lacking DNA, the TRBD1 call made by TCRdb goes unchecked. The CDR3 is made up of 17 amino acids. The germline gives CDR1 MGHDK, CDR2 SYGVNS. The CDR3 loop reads CASRGTGGSSYNSPLHF.

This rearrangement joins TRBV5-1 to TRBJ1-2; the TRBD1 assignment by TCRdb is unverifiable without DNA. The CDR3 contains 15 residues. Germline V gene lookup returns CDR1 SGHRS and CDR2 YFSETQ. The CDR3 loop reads CASSLGITGGDGYTF.

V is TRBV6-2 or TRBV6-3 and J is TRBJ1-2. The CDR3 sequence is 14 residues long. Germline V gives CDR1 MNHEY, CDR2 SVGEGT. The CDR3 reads CASSSLGLNYGYTF.

CDR3 residues: CASESSRHTDTQYF. This rearrangement joins TRBV5-5 to TRBJ2-3; the TCRdb D gene call, TRBD2, has no DNA to confirm it. The CDR3 is 14 amino acids. CDR1 is SGHKS, CDR2 YYEKEE, per germline (reference sequence).

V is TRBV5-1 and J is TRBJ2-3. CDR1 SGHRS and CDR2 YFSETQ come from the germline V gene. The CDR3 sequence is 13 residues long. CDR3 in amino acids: CASSSAGTDTQYF.

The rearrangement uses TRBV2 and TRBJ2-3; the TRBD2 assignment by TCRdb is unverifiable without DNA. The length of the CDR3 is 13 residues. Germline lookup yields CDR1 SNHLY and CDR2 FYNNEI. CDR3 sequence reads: CASSQKGQVSQYF.